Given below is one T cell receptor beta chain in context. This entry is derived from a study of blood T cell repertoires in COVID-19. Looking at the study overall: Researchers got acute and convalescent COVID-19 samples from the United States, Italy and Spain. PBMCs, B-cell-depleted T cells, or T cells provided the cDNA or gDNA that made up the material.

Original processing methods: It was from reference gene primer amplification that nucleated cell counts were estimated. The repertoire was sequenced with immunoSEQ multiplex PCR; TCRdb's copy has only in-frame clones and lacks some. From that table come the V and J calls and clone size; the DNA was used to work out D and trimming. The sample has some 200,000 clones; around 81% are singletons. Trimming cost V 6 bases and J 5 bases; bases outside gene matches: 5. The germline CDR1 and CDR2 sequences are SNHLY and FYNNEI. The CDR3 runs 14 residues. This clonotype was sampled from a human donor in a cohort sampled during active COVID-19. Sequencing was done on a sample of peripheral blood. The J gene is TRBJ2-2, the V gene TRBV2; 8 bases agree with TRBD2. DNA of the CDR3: TGTGCCAGCAGAAGAACGGGAGGGACCGGGGAGCTGTTTTTT. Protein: CASRRTGGTGELFF.